This passage covers 29 T cell receptor beta chains from one sample sequenced in a study of cytomegalovirus exposure and HLA in healthy donors. PCR involved 60 Vbeta and 13 Jbeta primers. Using immunoSEQ multiplex PCR, the repertoire was profiled, and TCRdb retains in-frame clones only, with some absent. This sample's table has about 67,000 clones. The sample was PBMCs. The receptors here all came from a woman aged 40-49 years in good health and CMV-seropositive.

The chain uses TRBV9 and TRBJ1-2; D gene ambiguous. Germline-derived CDR1 and CDR2 are SGDLS and YYNGEE. Trimming pared 2 bases from V and 2 bases from J, leaving 7 bases between. The CDR3 sequence is 13 residues long. The CDR3 loop reads CASSVWENYGYTF. CDR3 DNA: TGTGCCAGCAGCGTTTGGGAGAACTATGGCTACACCTTC.

The rearrangement joins TRBV28 to TRBJ2-7; 7 nucleotides match TRBD1. The CDR3 runs to 14 residues. J gave up 0 bases and V 6 bases, and 5 bases lay outside the gene matches. Germline-derived CDR1 and CDR2 are MDHEN and SYDVKM. The CDR3 region is CASSSGTASYEQYF. Here the CDR3 DNA reads TGTGCCAGCAGCTCCGGGACAGCCTCCTACGAGCAGTACTTC.

The CDR3 sequence: CASSPIRGTGYGYTF. The DNA for the CDR3 is TGTGCCAGCAGCCCAATCAGGGGGACAGGGTATGGCTACACCTTC. The rearrangement joins TRBV11-2 to TRBJ1-2, with 9 bases lining up with TRBD1. The CDR3 has 15 amino acids. CDR1 and CDR2 from the germline V gene are SGHAT and FQNNGV. Losses at the gene ends were 5 bases for V and 5 bases for J; bases not matched to a gene: 9.

The genes are TRBV6-1 and TRBJ1-6; possible D gene TRBD1, 5 bases. V was shortened by 1 base and J by 6 bases, with 10 bases between the two germline ends. The V gene's germline CDR1 is MNHNS and CDR2 SASEGT. There are 15 residues in the CDR3. CDR3 nucleotide sequence: TGTGCCAGCAGTGAAGTAGACAGTATTAATTCACCCCTCCACTTT. It specifies CASSEVDSINSPLHF.

The gene calls are TRBV30 and TRBJ2-5, with D tentatively TRBD2 (5 bases). The J call may be wrong; the DNA end is better matched by TRBJ2-7. Germline CDR1 is GTSNPN and CDR2 is SVGIG (reference sequence). The CDR3 sequence is 13 residues long. The chain's CDR3 is CAWSVAGGHEQYF. For the CDR3, the DNA is TGTGCCTGGAGTGTGGCAGGAGGCCACGAGCAGTACTTC.

J is TRBJ1-5 and V is TRBV6-5; 7 bases fit TRBD1. Per germline, CDR1 MNHEY and CDR2 SVGAGI. The CDR3 spans 16 residues. With 1 base clipped from V and 5 bases from J, the junction kept 8 bases outside the gene matches. The DNA of the CDR3 is TGTGCCAGCAGTTACTTTCTGGGACAGCCGTATCAGCCCCAGCATTTT. Protein product: CASSYFLGQPYQPQHF.

The chain couples TRBV7-2 to TRBJ1-5, with D uncertain. CDR3 length: 13 amino acids. The germline gives CDR1 SGHTA, CDR2 FQGNSA. The V gene lost 6 bases and the J gene lost 6 bases, with 12 bases spanning the gap. CDR3 nucleotide sequence: TGTGCCAGCAGTCCCGAATGGAGTCAGCCCCAGCATTTT. This translates into CASSPEWSQPQHF.

V is TRBV5-5 and J is TRBJ1-1; TRBD1 is a possible D gene (5 bases). This CDR3 spans 16 amino acids. Trimming stripped 2 bases from V and 1 base from J, with 15 bases between. Germline V lookup: CDR1 SGHKS, CDR2 YYEKEE (reference sequence). The CDR3 sequence: CASSFGSVRANTEAFF. CDR3 bases: TGTGCCAGCAGCTTCGGGTCCGTCAGGGCGAACACTGAAGCTTTCTTT. Full variable domain (rest looked up from reference TRBV5-5 and TRBJ1-1): DAGVTQSPTHLIKTRGQQVTLRCSPISGHKSVSWYQQVLGQGPQFIFQYYEKEERGRGNFPDRFSARQFPNYSSELNVNALLLGDSALYLCASSFGSVRANTEAFFGQGTRLTVV.

Regarding this clone: Relative to the germline gene, one junction end is altered; a read error may explain this. The chain is built from TRBV7-9 and TRBJ2-6; 10 bases agree with TRBD1. Per the germline V gene, CDR1 is SEHNR and CDR2 is FQNEAQ (reference sequence). The CDR3 runs 18 residues. The CDR3 protein is CASSARTGGSSGTNVLTF. The CDR3 DNA is TGTGCCAGCAGCGCCCGGACAGGGGGGTCTTCTGGGACCAACGTCCTGACTTTC.

The chain employs TRBV6-6 and TRBJ1-1, with D perhaps TRBD1 (5 bases). The germline CDR1 and CDR2 sequences are MNHNY and SVGAGI (reference sequence). This CDR3 spans 14 amino acids. The V gene lost 2 bases and the J gene lost 11 bases, with 18 bases spanning the gap. The CDR3 region has the DNA TGTGCCAGCAGTTACGACGAACAGGTACCCGAGGCTTTCTTT. It yields the protein CASSYDEQVPEAFF.

This sequence joins TRBV10-3 and TRBJ1-5, with a weak D call TRBD1 (5 bases). The V gene's germline CDR1 is ENHRY and CDR2 SYGVKD. V was pared by 7 bases and J by 3 bases, with 10 bases between. The CDR3 spans 13 residues. The CDR3 loop reads CAITPGINQPQHF. The CDR3 DNA reads TGTGCCATCACCCCAGGGATCAATCAGCCCCAGCATTTT.

The chain employs TRBV18 and TRBJ1-1; 9 bases are a match to TRBD1. This CDR3 comprises 14 residues. The V and J ends lost 1 base and 4 bases, in that order; junction bases with no gene match: 1. CDR1 and CDR2 (germline): KGHSH, LQKENI. CDR3 coding DNA: TGTGCCAGCTCACCACTACAGGGGGCCACTGAAGCTTTCTTT. Its translation: CASSPLQGATEAFF.

This sequence joins TRBV19 and TRBJ2-2, with TRBD1 as a possible D gene (6 bases). The germline V and J ends were trimmed by 3 bases and 2 bases, with 10 bases remaining between them. The CDR3 has 15 amino acids. CDR1 is LNHDA and CDR2 is SQIVND in the germline V gene (reference sequence). The CDR3 DNA is TGTGCCAGTAGTATTATAGGGGGTAACACCGGGGAGCTGTTTTTT. This codes for CASSIIGGNTGELFF.

V is TRBV4-2 and J is TRBJ2-7; no definite D call. The ends were cut back, 1 base at V and 0 bases at J, with 10 bases in the middle. Germline V gives CDR1 LGHNA, CDR2 YNFKEQ. The CDR3 contains 15 residues. The CDR3 spells CASSQAFESSYEQYF. DNA for the CDR3: TGTGCCAGCAGCCAAGCGTTTGAGAGCTCCTACGAGCAGTACTTC.

This sequence joins TRBV7-9 and TRBJ1-1; a weak D match, TRBD1 (6 bases). CDR1 is SEHNR, CDR2 FQNEAQ, per germline (reference sequence). The ends were cut back, 0 bases at V and 1 base at J, with 12 bases in the middle. The CDR3 runs 16 residues. The CDR3 region is CASSLATTGPNTEAFF. CDR3 nucleotide sequence: TGTGCCAGCAGCTTAGCCACGACAGGTCCGAACACTGAAGCTTTCTTT.

This sequence joins TRBV10-3 and TRBJ2-1, with 7 bases matching TRBD2. CDR3 size: 15 residues. V shed 4 bases, J shed 7 bases, and the junction held 10 bases outside the gene matches. Germline V gene data show CDR1 as ENHRY and CDR2 as SYGVKD. The CDR3 region is CAISGWGGDRNEQFF. In nucleotides, the CDR3 is TGTGCCATCAGTGGATGGGGGGGGGATCGGAATGAGCAGTTCTTC.

The chain couples TRBV2 to TRBJ1-5; D perhaps matches TRBD1 (6 bases). CDR3 size: 15 residues. V was shortened by 0 bases and J by 7 bases, with 13 bases between the two germline ends. CDR1 is SNHLY, CDR2 FYNNEI, per germline. CDR3 sequence: CASSEARGAGQPQHF. The CDR3 nucleotides are TGTGCCAGCAGTGAAGCGCGGGGGGCGGGCCAGCCCCAGCATTTT.

This rearrangement joins TRBV15 to TRBJ1-2; D uncertain. The CDR3 runs 15 residues. V dropped 3 bases and J dropped 4 bases, with 15 bases sitting between them. Per the germline V gene, CDR1 is LNHNV and CDR2 is YYDKDF (reference sequence). The CDR3 coding sequence is TGTGCCACCAGCAGGGCCCCCCAGGCGGGCTATGGCTACACCTTC. Translating gives CATSRAPQAGYGYTF.

The rearrangement links TRBV18 to TRBJ2-6; 7 bases align to TRBD1. In germline, CDR1 is KGHSH, CDR2 LQKENI. This CDR3 is 18 amino acids long. The J segment lost 0 bases and the V segment lost 2 bases, leaving 7 bases of the junction unmatched. The CDR3 DNA reads as TGTGCCAGCTCACCAGGGGACAGTGGACTCTCTGGGGCCAACGTCCTGACTTTC. The encoded protein is CASSPGDSGLSGANVLTF. Complete variable domain (other parts from reference TRBV18 and TRBJ2-6): NAGVMQNPRHLVRRRGQEARLRCSPMKGHSHVYWYRQLPEEGLKFMVYLQKENIIDESGMPKERFSAEFPKEGPSILRIQQVVRGDSAAYFCASSPGDSGLSGANVLTFGAGSRLTVL.

The chain joins TRBV29-1 to TRBJ2-1; TRBD2 agrees at 9 bases. Germline V gives CDR1 SQVTM, CDR2 ANQGSEA. Losses at the gene ends were 6 bases for V and 9 bases for J; bases not matched to a gene: 15. There are 15 residues in the CDR3. The CDR3 reads CSVGDELAGVGEQFF. CDR3 DNA sequence: TGCAGCGTGGGGGATGAATTAGCGGGAGTAGGTGAGCAGTTCTTC.

This chain uses TRBV19 with TRBJ1-1; 8 bases fit TRBD1. With 9 bases clipped from V and 1 base from J, the junction kept 7 bases outside the gene matches. The germline CDR1 and CDR2 sequences are LNHDA and SQIVND (reference sequence). The CDR3 sequence is 14 residues long. CDR3 in amino acids: CASQPTGENTEAFF. In nucleotides, the CDR3 is TGTGCCAGCCAACCGACAGGGGAGAACACTGAAGCTTTCTTT.

The CDR3 loop is CASSLGRRNYGYTF. The CDR3 nucleotides read TGTGCCAGCAGTTTAGGGAGGAGAAACTATGGCTACACCTTC. The chain carries TRBV28 and TRBJ1-2; D is unresolved. The CDR3 consists of 14 residues. Trimming took off 2 bases at V and 2 bases at J, with 9 bases between the two ends. CDR1 is MDHEN, CDR2 SYDVKM, per germline.

The chain recombines TRBV7-2 with TRBJ1-2; possible D gene TRBD1, 5 bases. The CDR3 sequence is 16 residues long. The V gene lost 4 bases and the J gene lost 8 bases, with 23 bases spanning the gap. Germline CDR1 is SGHTA and CDR2 is FQGNSA. CDR3 DNA sequence: TGTGCCAGCAGCTCGGGGGGTGGGCCAAAATATGGAGGCTACACCTTC. Its translation is CASSSGGGPKYGGYTF.

The J gene is TRBJ2-2, the V gene TRBV18, with 10 bases identical to TRBD2. From germline, CDR1 is KGHSH and CDR2 LQKENI. Trimming took 3 bases from V and 5 from J; bases not matched to a gene: 12. CDR3 length: 18 amino acids. The CDR3 is CASSPFDLAGVVTGELFF. The CDR3 nucleotides are TGTGCCAGCTCACCGTTCGACCTAGCGGGAGTGGTTACCGGGGAGCTGTTTTTT.

This chain connects TRBV9 to TRBJ2-1; 8 bases match TRBD2. This CDR3 has 18 residues. Germline V CDR1 and CDR2: SGDLS, YYNGEE. V lost 5 bases, J lost 6 bases, and 19 bases stayed unmatched. The CDR3 protein is CASSFFPAGGYVSNEQFF. CDR3 nucleotide sequence: TGTGCCAGCAGTTTCTTCCCCGCGGGAGGTTATGTGAGCAATGAGCAGTTCTTC.

V is TRBV5-1 and J is TRBJ2-1; weak D call: TRBD2 (5 bases). CDR3 length: 15 residues. The V end was cut by 5 bases, the J end by 3 bases, with 15 bases between. The germline V gene has CDR1 SGHRS and CDR2 YFSETQ. The CDR3 DNA reads TGCGCCAGCAGTGTAGCGCTGAGAGGCTACAATGAGCAGTTCTTC. Protein sequence: CASSVALRGYNEQFF.

The chain employs TRBV7-9 and TRBJ1-4; D perhaps matches TRBD1 (5 bases). V was cut by 5 bases and J by 2 bases, with 15 bases left in between. Germline V lookup: CDR1 SEHNR, CDR2 FQNEAQ (reference sequence). CDR3 length: 16 residues. The chain's CDR3 is CASSEALGLTNEKLFF. Written as DNA, the CDR3 is TGTGCCAGCAGCGAGGCCCTGGGGCTCACTAATGAAAAACTGTTTTTT. Full variable domain (remainder filled in from reference TRBV7-9 and TRBJ1-4): DTGVSQNPRHKITKRGQNVTFRCDPISEHNRLYWYRQTLGQGPEFLTYFQNEAQLEKSRLLSDRFSAERPKGSFSTLEIQRTEQGDSAMYLCASSEALGLTNEKLFFGSGTQLSVL.

J is TRBJ2-5 and V is TRBV7-2; 8 bases agree with TRBD1. Germline V gene data show CDR1 as SGHTA and CDR2 as FQGNSA. The CDR3 has 13 residues. V shed 2 bases, J shed 5 bases, and the junction held 1 base outside the gene matches. CDR3 bases: TGTGCCAGCAGCTTAACAGGGGGGGAGACCCAGTACTTC. Amino acid sequence: CASSLTGGETQYF.

This chain joins TRBV6-5 and TRBJ2-7; TRBD1 matches at 7 bases. Per the germline V gene, CDR1 is MNHEY and CDR2 is SVGAGI. The CDR3 runs 14 residues. Unmatched junction bases numbered 9, after V lost 8 bases and J lost 2 bases. The CDR3 nucleotides are TGTGCCAGCTTAGGGGGACAGAAGCCCTACGAGCAGTACTTC. Protein sequence: CASLGGQKPYEQYF.